Listed below are T cell receptor beta chains from one sample, sequenced in a study of shared clonotypes between healthy human individuals. Assay used: immunoSEQ multiplex PCR; TCRdb lists only in-frame clones, some missing. The sample yields more than 400,000 clones, 90% to 97% seen once. The sequenced sample was naive CD4+ T cells sorted from blood. All receptors come from a young woman in good health. The CDR3 runs from the conserved cysteine through the conserved F or W. The order of the fields is CDR3 protein, CDR3 DNA, J gene, V gene, D gene, clone size, CDR3 length. A D gene is named only where the DNA matches it firmly. Part of the rows lack a size; the others show once, few, many or a class for expanded clones.

CDR3: CASSKTQLGPRMNTEAFF
DNA: TGTGCCAGCAGCAAGACTCAGCTAGGGCCTAGAATGAACACTGAAGCTTTCTTT
J: TRBJ1-1
V: TRBV11-2
D: .
size: .
length: 18

CDR3: CSAGDRMYQETQYF
DNA: TGCAGCGCCGGGGACAGAATGTACCAAGAGACCCAGTACTTC
J: TRBJ2-5
V: TRBV29-1
D: TRBD1
size: .
length: 14

CDR3: CASSPPKRGALTEAFF
DNA: TGTGCCAGCTCACCACCGAAACGGGGGGCGCTTACTGAAGCTTTCTTT
J: TRBJ1-1
V: TRBV18
D: .
size: .
length: 16

CDR3: CASSFLTGPYEQYF
DNA: TGTGCCAGCAGCTTCCTCACAGGCCCCTACGAGCAGTACTTC
J: TRBJ2-7
V: TRBV5-6
D: .
size: once
length: 14

CDR3: CASSPPGLAGKSSYEQYF
DNA: TGCGCCAGCAGCCCGCCTGGACTAGCGGGGAAAAGCTCCTACGAGCAGTACTTC
J: TRBJ2-7
V: TRBV4-1
D: TRBD2
size: .
length: 18

CDR3: CASRKQTGFYGYTF
DNA: TGTGCCAGCAGGAAACAGACAGGTTTCTATGGCTACACCTTC
J: TRBJ1-2
V: TRBV21-1
D: .
size: .
length: 14

CDR3: CASSRRDRGDVEQYF
DNA: TGTGCCAGCAGTCGGAGGGACAGGGGGGACGTCGAGCAGTACTTC
J: TRBJ2-7
V: TRBV28
D: TRBD1
size: .
length: 15

CDR3: CASSSLSGRGYEQYF
DNA: TGTGCCAGCAGCTCACTAAGCGGGAGGGGCTACGAGCAGTACTTC
J: TRBJ2-7
V: TRBV11-2
D: TRBD2
size: .
length: 15

CDR3: CASSRTAETGGRDYGYTF
DNA: TGCGCCAGCAGCAGGACGGCGGAGACAGGGGGAAGGGACTATGGCTACACCTTC
J: TRBJ1-2
V: TRBV5-1
D: TRBD1
size: .
length: 18

CDR3: CAWSGGWRGYEQYF
DNA: TGTGCCTGGAGCGGCGGGTGGAGGGGCTACGAGCAGTACTTC
J: TRBJ2-7
V: TRBV30
D: .
size: .
length: 14

CDR3: CASREGGGVRETQYF
DNA: TGCGCCAGCAGGGAGGGAGGGGGCGTTAGGGAGACCCAGTACTTC
J: TRBJ2-5
V: TRBV10-2
D: .
size: .
length: 15

CDR3: CASSVGQGLNQPQHF
DNA: TGTGCCAGCAGTGTCGGCCAGGGATTGAACCAGCCCCAGCATTTT
J: TRBJ1-5
V: TRBV6-1
D: .
size: .
length: 15

CDR3: CASSYSNPGDQETQYF
DNA: TGTGCCAGCAGTTACTCGAATCCAGGGGACCAAGAGACCCAGTACTTC
J: TRBJ2-5
V: TRBV6-6
D: .
size: .
length: 16

CDR3: CASSLDGGGETQYF
DNA: TGCGCCAGCAGCCTTGACGGCGGGGGCGAGACCCAGTACTTC
J: TRBJ2-5
V: TRBV5-1
D: .
size: .
length: 14

CDR3: CASRRRPLPSDTQYF
DNA: TGTGCCAGCAGACGACGCCCCCTGCCGTCGGATACGCAGTATTTT
J: TRBJ2-3
V: TRBV27
D: .
size: .
length: 15

CDR3: CASSDRGLNTEAFF
DNA: TGCGCCAGCAGTGACAGGGGGTTGAACACTGAAGCTTTCTTT
J: TRBJ1-1
V: TRBV10-2
D: TRBD1
size: .
length: 14

CDR3: CASSATPTAFLYF
DNA: TGTGCCAGCAGTGCGACCCCGACAGCGTTTTTGTACTTC
J: TRBJ2-7
V: TRBV27
D: .
size: .
length: 13

CDR3: CSAGTGGVTEAFF
DNA: TGCAGCGCCGGGACAGGGGGCGTGACTGAAGCTTTCTTT
J: TRBJ1-1
V: TRBV29-1
D: TRBD1
size: .
length: 13

CDR3: CASSVGLGRANVLTF
DNA: TGTGCCAGTAGTGTCGGACTAGGCCGGGCCAACGTCCTGACTTTC
J: TRBJ2-6
V: TRBV19
D: TRBD2
size: .
length: 15

CDR3: CAISEFLSSPYEQYF
DNA: TGTGCCATCAGTGAATTCTTGAGCTCCCCCTACGAGCAGTACTTC
J: TRBJ2-7
V: TRBV10-3
D: .
size: once
length: 15

CDR3: CASSLAGVRSRSNYGYTF
DNA: TGCGCCAGCAGCTTGGCCGGGGTCAGGTCAAGGTCTAACTATGGCTACACCTTC
J: TRBJ1-2
V: TRBV5-1
D: .
size: once
length: 18

CDR3: CASSIDPRTSGQETQYF
DNA: TGTGCCAGTAGTATAGATCCGAGGACTAGCGGACAAGAGACCCAGTACTTC
J: TRBJ2-5
V: TRBV19
D: TRBD2
size: .
length: 17

CDR3: CASSLAGAVGYTF
DNA: TGCGCCAGCAGCTTGGCCGGGGCAGTCGGCTACACCTTC
J: TRBJ1-2
V: TRBV5-1
D: .
size: once
length: 13

CDR3: CSAFGEFEQFF
DNA: TGCAGTGCCTTCGGAGAGTTTGAGCAGTTCTTC
J: TRBJ2-1
V: TRBV20-1
D: .
size: .
length: 11

CDR3: CASLKTSEYQETQYF
DNA: TGTGCCAGTTTGAAAACTAGCGAGTACCAAGAGACCCAGTACTTC
J: TRBJ2-5
V: TRBV6-1
D: TRBD2
size: .
length: 15

CDR3: CASSQFGTSGYNEQFF
DNA: TGCGCCAGCAGCCAATTCGGGACTAGCGGATACAATGAGCAGTTCTTC
J: TRBJ2-1
V: TRBV4-1
D: TRBD2
size: .
length: 16